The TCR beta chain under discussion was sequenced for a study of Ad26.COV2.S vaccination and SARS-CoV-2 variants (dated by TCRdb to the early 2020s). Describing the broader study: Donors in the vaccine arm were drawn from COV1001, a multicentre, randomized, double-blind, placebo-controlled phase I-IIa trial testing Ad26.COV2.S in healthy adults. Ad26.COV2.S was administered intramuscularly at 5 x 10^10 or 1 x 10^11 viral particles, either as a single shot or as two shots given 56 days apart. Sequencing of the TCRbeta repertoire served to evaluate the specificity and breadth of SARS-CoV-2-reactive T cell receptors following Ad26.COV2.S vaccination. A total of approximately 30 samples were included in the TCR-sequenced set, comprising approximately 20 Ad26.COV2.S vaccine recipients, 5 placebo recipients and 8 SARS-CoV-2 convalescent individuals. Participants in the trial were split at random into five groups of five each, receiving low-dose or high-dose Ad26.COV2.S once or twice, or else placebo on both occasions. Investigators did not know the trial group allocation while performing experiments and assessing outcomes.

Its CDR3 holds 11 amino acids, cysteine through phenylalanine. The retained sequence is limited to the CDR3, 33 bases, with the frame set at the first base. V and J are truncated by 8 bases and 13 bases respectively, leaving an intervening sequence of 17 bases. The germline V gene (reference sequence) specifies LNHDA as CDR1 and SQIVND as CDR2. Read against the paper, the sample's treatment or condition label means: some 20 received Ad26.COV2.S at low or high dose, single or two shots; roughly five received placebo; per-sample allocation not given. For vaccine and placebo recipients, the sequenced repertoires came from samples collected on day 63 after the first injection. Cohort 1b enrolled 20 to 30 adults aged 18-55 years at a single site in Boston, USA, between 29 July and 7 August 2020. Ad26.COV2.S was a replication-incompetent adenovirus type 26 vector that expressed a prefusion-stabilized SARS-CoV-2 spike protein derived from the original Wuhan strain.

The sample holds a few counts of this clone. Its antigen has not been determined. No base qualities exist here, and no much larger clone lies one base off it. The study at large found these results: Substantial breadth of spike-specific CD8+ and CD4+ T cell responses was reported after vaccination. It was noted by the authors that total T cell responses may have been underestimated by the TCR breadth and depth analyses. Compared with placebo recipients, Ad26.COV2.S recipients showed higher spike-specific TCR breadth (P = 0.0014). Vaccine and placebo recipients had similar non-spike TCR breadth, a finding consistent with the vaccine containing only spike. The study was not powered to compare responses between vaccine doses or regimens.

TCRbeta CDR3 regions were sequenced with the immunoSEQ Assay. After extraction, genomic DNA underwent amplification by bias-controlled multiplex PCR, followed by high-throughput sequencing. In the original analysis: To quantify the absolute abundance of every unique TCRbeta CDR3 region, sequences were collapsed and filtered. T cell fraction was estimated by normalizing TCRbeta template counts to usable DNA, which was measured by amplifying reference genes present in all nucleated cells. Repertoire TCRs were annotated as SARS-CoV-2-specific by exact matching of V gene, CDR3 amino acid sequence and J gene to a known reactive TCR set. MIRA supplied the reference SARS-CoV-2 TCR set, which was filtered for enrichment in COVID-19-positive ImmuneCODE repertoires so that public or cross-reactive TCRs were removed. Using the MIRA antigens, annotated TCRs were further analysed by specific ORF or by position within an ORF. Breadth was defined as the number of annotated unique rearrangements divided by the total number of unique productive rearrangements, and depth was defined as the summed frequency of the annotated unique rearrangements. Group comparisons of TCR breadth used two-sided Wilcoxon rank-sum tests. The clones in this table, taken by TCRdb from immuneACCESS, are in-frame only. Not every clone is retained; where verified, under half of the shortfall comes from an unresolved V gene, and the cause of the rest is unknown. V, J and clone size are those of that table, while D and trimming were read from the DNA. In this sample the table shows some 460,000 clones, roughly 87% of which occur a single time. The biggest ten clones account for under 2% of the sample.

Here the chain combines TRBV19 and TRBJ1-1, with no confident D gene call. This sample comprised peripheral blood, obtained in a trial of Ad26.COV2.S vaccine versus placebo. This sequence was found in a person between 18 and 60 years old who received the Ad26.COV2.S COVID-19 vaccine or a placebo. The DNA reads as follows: TGTGCCAGTCCCCCGGTGAGGCCGCGTTTCTTT. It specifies CASPPVRPRFF.